This T cell receptor beta chain was recorded in a study of regulatory T cells in long-lasting Graves disease. General observations from the study: The study found lower TCR diversity in persistent Graves' patients than in newly diagnosed ones.

As regards this clonotype: Its antigen is undetermined.

The CDR3 has 15 residues. CDR1 is MNHNS and CDR2 is SASEGT in the germline V gene. The V and J ends lost 5 bases and 7 bases respectively, with 15 bases between them. The time point is: newly diagnosed GD, antithyroid drugs for less than 3 months. Generation of the TCR library employed RNA extracted from PBMCs. The authors built TCR beta libraries using iRepertoire HTBI primers and Arm-PCR of CDR3 regions. Each CDR3 protein is one row after TCRdb ran MiXCR on the multiplex PCR reads. The sample shows 600,000 to 650,000 distinct CDR3 sequences, around 17% of them seen only once. The data also belong to a second study, concerning T cells in Graves' hyperthyroidism and ophthalmopathy.

The sequence came from a woman in her twenties or thirties with Graves disease. V usage is TRBV6-1 and J usage is TRBJ1-6; no definite D call. The sequencing used peripheral blood mononuclear cells (PBMCs), collected at new diagnosis, from a patient treated with antithyroid drugs. CDR3 amino acids: CASSRGDPGNSPLHF. As DNA, the CDR3 is TGTGCCAGCAGTCGCGGGGATCCGGGGAATTCACCCCTCCACTTT.